This T cell receptor beta chain originates from a study of vaccination and CD4 T cells after COVID-19 (dated by TCRdb to 2022 to 2024). Describing the broader study: Every convalescent patient had a positive nasal swab PCR test for SARS-CoV-2, with mild disease in 9 or 10 patients and severe disease in one. In the convalescent cohort there were six males and four females, among whom were two Hispanic individuals, seven Caucasians, two Asians and one multiracial person. A few convalescent patients gave samples both early after vaccination (day 14) and late after vaccination (days 161 to 241). The spike-specific CD4+ TCR repertoire was compared before and after mRNA vaccination in fewer than eleven COVID-19 convalescent patients and several infection-naive healthy vaccine recipients. Participants received two doses of either the Pfizer-BioNTech BNT162b2 vaccine (n=8) or the Moderna mRNA-1273 vaccine (n=2). Post-vaccine blood samples were collected a median of 72 days after the second vaccine dose, ranging from roughly 12 to 250 days. Post-COVID blood samples from convalescent patients were collected a median of approximately 93 days after diagnosis, with a range of 35 to 161 days.

Study-wide conclusions, independent of this receptor: Of the vaccine-specific clones found in convalescent patients, nearly all (304 of 307) were mono-reactive for SARS-CoV-2 spike instead of being cross-reactive with common cold coronaviruses. In convalescent patients, a median about 84% of post-vaccine SARS-CoV-2-reactive clones were detected only after vaccination, and vaccine-specific priming was suggested by this finding. Only a relatively small number of convalescent patients were included in the study, and early timepoints following natural infection were not analyzed. The median count of SARS-CoV-2-reactive clonotypes went up from 21 after infection to about 40 after vaccination, although the change was not significant.

The library was generated by PCR. TCRdb records Illumina iSeq 100 as the sequencer. Processing in the source paper ran as follows. Non-productive sequences were removed, and CDR3s that did not start with C, did not end with F or W, or were shorter than 7 amino acids were discarded. Levenshtein distances (stringdist) and unrooted phylogenetic trees (ape) in R version 3.6.1 were used to assess CDR3 homology. In TCRdb, the public reads were trimmed at Q25 with fastp and aligned with MiXCR, with productive beta chains retained. Entries are consolidated by CDR3 protein sequence, retaining the most common genes and DNA. The V and J calls were not made by the authors but by TCRdb's processing. This sample comprises 30,000 or so distinct CDR3 sequences, approximately 48% of them detected only once. Approximately 6.1% of the sample is in the top ten clones. Its CDR3 holds 15 amino acids, cysteine through phenylalanine. Only CDR3 DNA is held: 45 bases, read in frame from base 1. CDR1 and CDR2 were assigned from the germline V gene (reference sequence) as MNHEY and SMNVEV. Trimming removed 3 bases from V and 1 base from J, leaving 10 bases between the germline ends.

This clonotype came up a few times. Its target antigen remains unknown. It has no much larger one-base neighbor in the sample; base qualities were not kept. The time point label here, explained by the study, means: late sampling 161 to 241 days after vaccination in three convalescent patients. The convalescent patients' positive SARS-CoV-2 PCR tests were from March to December 2020, which was before the Alpha, Beta and Delta variants emerged in the United States. Ficoll-Paque Plus gradient centrifugation was used to isolate PBMCs from whole blood, and the isolated PBMCs were then either used fresh or cryopreserved at -140C.

This sample comprised CD4+ T cells from blood, obtained about 7 months after SARS-CoV-2 vaccination. The chain is made from TRBV27 and TRBJ1-5, with the D gene call left open. The receptor comes from a human donor who had recovered from COVID-19. DNA sequence: TGTGCCAGCAGTTTGCGGTATACCAGCAATCAGCCCCAGCATTTT. It is translated as CASSLRYTSNQPQHF.